Described below is a single T cell receptor beta chain sequence and its context. Its antigen is unidentified. The sample comes from a study of cytotoxic CD8 clonotypes in ibrutinib-treated CLL. Study-level information: In all, more than 10 patients were relapsed/refractory, around 15 were treatment-naive and 17 were IGHV unmutated. Study-level results: Clonality went up at the time of ibrutinib response, stayed stable in sustained remission, and later dropped back toward its baseline level at progression. Sampling times (in sustained-remission versus progressing patients) were not the same. Public clonotypes, rarely seen, contracted or held steady on treatment.

Clones were sequenced by immunoSEQ multiplex PCR, and TCRdb holds only the in-frame ones, with some missing. The profile shows tens of thousands of clones, around 84% of them singletons. The V end was cut by 5 bases, the J end by 13 bases, with 12 bases between. CDR1 is DFQATT, CDR2 SNEGSKA, per germline (reference sequence). This CDR3 comprises 10 residues. The clonotype was recovered from a human donor with chronic lymphocytic leukemia. The V call is TRBV20-1, the J call TRBJ2-1; D is perhaps TRBD1 or TRBD2 (5 bases each). Source: PBMCs, taken before ibrutinib treatment. For the CDR3, the DNA is TGCAGTGCTGGGACGCCGGGACAGTTCTTC. Translation gives CSAGTPGQFF.